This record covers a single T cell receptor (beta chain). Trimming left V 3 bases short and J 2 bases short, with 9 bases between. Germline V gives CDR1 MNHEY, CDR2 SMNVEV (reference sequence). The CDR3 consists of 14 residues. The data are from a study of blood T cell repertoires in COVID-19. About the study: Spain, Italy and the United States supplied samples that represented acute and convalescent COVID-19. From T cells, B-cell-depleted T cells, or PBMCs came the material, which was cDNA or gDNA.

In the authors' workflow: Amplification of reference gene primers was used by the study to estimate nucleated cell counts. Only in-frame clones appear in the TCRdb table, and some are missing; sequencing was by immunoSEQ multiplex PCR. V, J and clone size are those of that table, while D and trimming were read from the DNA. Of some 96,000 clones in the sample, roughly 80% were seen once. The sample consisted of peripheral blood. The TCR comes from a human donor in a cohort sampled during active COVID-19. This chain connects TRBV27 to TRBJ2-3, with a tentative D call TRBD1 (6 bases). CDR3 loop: CASSFRQVTDTQYF. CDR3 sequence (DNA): TGTGCCAGCAGTTTCCGACAGGTCACAGATACGCAGTATTTT.